The following is a T cell receptor (beta chain) sequence with its context. Its target is unknown. This CDR3 spans 16 amino acids. With V trimmed by 5 bases and J by 2 bases, 9 bases remained unmatched. Germline V gene data show CDR1 as DFQATT and CDR2 as SNEGSKA (reference sequence). The record originates from a study of circulating CD8 cells and anti-PD-1 response in melanoma. Whole-study findings and limits: TIGIT repertoires were least diverse, DNEG repertoires most diverse. Most experiments lacked replicates. Published repertoire comparisons used only baseline and M1 samples.

Live CD3+CD8+TCRalphabeta+ cells were sorted into four subsets by PD-1 and/or TIGIT. TCR libraries were prepared from around 15 ng of total RNA with the QIAseq Immune Repertoire TCR panel. TCRdb itself ran the reads through MiXCR, one entry per CDR3 protein. This sample has over 1,500 distinct CDR3 sequences; almost 9.5% occur once, and the top ten carry around 5.2%. Sequenced material: CD8+ T cells from PBMCs, taken at baseline or after one month of anti-PD-1 therapy (not recorded which). This sequence was found in a human donor with melanoma. The V call is TRBV20-1, the J call TRBJ2-1, with 10 nucleotides matching TRBD1. In DNA, the CDR3 is TGCAGTGCTGGGGCCGGACAGGGGGGCCCCTACAATGAGCAGTTCTTC. Residues: CSAGAGQGGPYNEQFF.